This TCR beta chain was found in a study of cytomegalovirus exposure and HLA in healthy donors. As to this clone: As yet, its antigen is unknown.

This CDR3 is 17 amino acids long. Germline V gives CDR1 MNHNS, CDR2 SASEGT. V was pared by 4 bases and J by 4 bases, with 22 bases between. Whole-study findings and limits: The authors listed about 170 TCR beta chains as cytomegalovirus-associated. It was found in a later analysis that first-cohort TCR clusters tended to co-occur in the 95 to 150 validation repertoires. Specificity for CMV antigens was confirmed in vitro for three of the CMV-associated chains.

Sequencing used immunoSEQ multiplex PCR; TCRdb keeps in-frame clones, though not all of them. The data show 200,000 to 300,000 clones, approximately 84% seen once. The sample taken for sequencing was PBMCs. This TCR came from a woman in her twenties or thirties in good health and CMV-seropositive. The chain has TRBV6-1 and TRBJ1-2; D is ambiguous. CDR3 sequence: CASSVNAGSVFGYGYTF. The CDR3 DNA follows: TGTGCCAGCAGTGTCAACGCCGGGTCGGTTTTCGGCTATGGCTACACCTTC.